Each of the 14 T cell receptor beta chains below was sequenced from the same sample in a study of T cells after yellow fever vaccination. TCRdb used MiXCR to reprocess the 5' RACE reads, holding one entry per CDR3 protein. The data contain some 120,000 distinct CDR3 sequences, roughly 15% of them singletons. Material: CD8+ T cells sorted from PBMCs, obtained 5 days after the yellow fever booster vaccination. The receptors come from a man aged 18 to 30 who received the YFV17D yellow fever vaccine.

The gene calls are TRBV5-5 and TRBJ2-2; D is undetermined. The CDR3 sequence is 15 residues long. V gave up 2 bases and J gave up 5 bases, with 13 bases separating them. Germline CDR1 reads SGHKS; CDR2 reads YYEKEE (reference sequence). In DNA form, the CDR3 reads TGTGCCAGCAGCTTTCGACTTGCGATTACCGGGGAGCTGTTTTTT. It codes for CASSFRLAITGELFF.

This clonotype occurred a few times. J is TRBJ1-1 and V is TRBV9, with D possibly being TRBD1 (5 bases). V was clipped by 6 bases and J by 1 base, with 10 bases between them. This CDR3 is 13 amino acids long. Per the germline V gene, CDR1 is SGDLS and CDR2 is YYNGEE. The CDR3 loop is CASTWGENTEAFF. For the CDR3, the DNA is TGTGCCAGCACCTGGGGGGAGAACACTGAAGCTTTCTTT.

The chain is built from TRBV24-1 and TRBJ2-2, with D perhaps TRBD2 (6 bases). Looked up from germline, CDR1 is KGHDR and CDR2 is SFDVKD. V was clipped by 1 base and J by 6 bases, with 17 bases between them. The CDR3 length is 17 residues. The CDR3 spells CATSDLFAGGGAGELFF. In DNA form, the CDR3 reads TGTGCCACCAGTGATTTATTCGCGGGCGGAGGGGCCGGGGAGCTGTTTTTT.

The CDR3 here is CATSDFGVTDTQYF. In nucleotides, the CDR3 is TGTGCCACCAGTGATTTCGGGGTTACAGATACGCAGTATTTT. This rearrangement joins TRBV24-1 to TRBJ2-3; a possible D gene is TRBD2 (5 bases). CDR1 is KGHDR, CDR2 SFDVKD, per germline. Trimming pared 1 base from V and 3 bases from J, leaving 7 bases between. The length of the CDR3 is 14 residues.

The chain recombines TRBV29-1 with TRBJ2-7; a weak D match, TRBD1 (5 bases). CDR1 is SQVTM, CDR2 ANQGSEA, per germline. This CDR3 has 13 residues. Trimming left V 1 base short and J 4 bases short, with 11 bases between. In DNA, the CDR3 is TGCAGCGTTGAAGGGGCCAGGGAATACGAGCAGTACTTC. Amino acids: CSVEGAREYEQYF.

This clonotype came up many times. This chain connects TRBV4-2 to TRBJ2-3; D is possibly TRBD1 (6 bases). Germline assignment: CDR1 LGHNA and CDR2 YNFKEQ. V was trimmed by 0 bases and J by 6 bases, leaving 16 bases between them. The CDR3 has 16 amino acids. In DNA form, the CDR3 reads TGTGCCAGCAGCCAAGAGCGGGCCATGGGGGCCGATACGCAGTATTTT. Translation gives CASSQERAMGADTQYF.

In DNA form, the CDR3 reads TGTGCCAGTAGTCGAGACGGAGCCAAAAACATTCAGTACTTC. Translating gives CASSRDGAKNIQYF. The chain couples TRBV19 to TRBJ2-4; D gene ambiguous. V was cut by 5 bases and J by 0 bases, with 8 bases left in between. This CDR3 has 14 amino acids. Germline assignment: CDR1 LNHDA and CDR2 SQIVND (reference sequence).

V and J are TRBV12-3 or TRBV12-4 and TRBJ1-2, with D perhaps matching TRBD1 (6 bases). The CDR3 spans 16 residues. Trimming pared 5 bases from V and 0 bases from J, leaving 16 bases between. The CDR3 sequence: CASSRTDHISNYGYTF. In DNA form, the CDR3 reads TGTGCCAGCAGTCGGACAGACCATATATCTAACTATGGCTACACCTTC.

The chain is built from TRBV9 and TRBJ2-3, with TRBD2 matching over 7 bases. This CDR3 region has 16 residues. Germline V CDR1 and CDR2: SGDLS, YYNGEE. Trimming removed 4 bases from V and 3 bases from J; junction bases left unmatched: 11. The CDR3 DNA is TGTGCCAGCAGCCCCCGCGGGGGAGCCCAGACAGATACGCAGTATTTT. Translated, it gives CASSPRGGAQTDTQYF.

The chain carries TRBV12-3 or TRBV12-4 and TRBJ2-5, with 7 bases aligning to TRBD2. The V gene end was trimmed by 5 bases and the J gene end by 5 bases; junction bases not matched to a gene: 5. The CDR3 sequence is 13 residues long. CDR3 DNA: TGTGCCAGCAGTGGACTAGTTGACGAGACCCAGTACTTC. It translates to CASSGLVDETQYF.

The sample holds many counts of this clonotype. The chain is built from TRBV10-3 and TRBJ2-2, with TRBD2 identical over 7 bases. The germline V gene encodes CDR1 ENHRY and CDR2 SYGVKD. CDR3 length equals 13 residues. Trimming took 11 bases from V and 5 from J; bases not matched to a gene: 8. The CDR3 DNA follows: TGTGCCGCAGGGAGGGAAGGAACCGGGGAGCTGTTTTTT. It yields the protein CAAGREGTGELFF.

A few counts support this clonotype. This rearrangement joins TRBV25-1 to TRBJ1-1; D not certain. The CDR3 has 15 residues. V was shortened by 4 bases and J by 0 bases, with 12 bases between the two germline ends. CDR1 is MGHDK, CDR2 SYGVNS, per germline. The CDR3 loop reads CASSGHGQMNTEAFF. The CDR3 DNA reads as TGTGCCAGCAGTGGTCACGGTCAAATGAACACTGAAGCTTTCTTT.

The CDR3 region has the DNA TGTGCCAGCAGAGGGACAGGGCGGCAGACCCAGTACTTC. It is translated as CASRGTGRQTQYF. The rearrangement links TRBV6-5 to TRBJ2-5; TRBD1 agrees at 9 bases. The germline gives CDR1 MNHEY, CDR2 SVGAGI. The junction had 5 bases not matched to a gene; V was cut back by 6 bases and J by 6 bases. This CDR3 has 13 residues.

In its sample, this clonotype was seen a few times. The V call is TRBV6-6, the J call TRBJ2-1; D call uncertain. CDR1 MNHNY and CDR2 SVGAGI come from the germline V gene (reference sequence). The CDR3 has 11 residues. V dropped 7 bases and J dropped 8 bases, with 9 bases sitting between them. CDR3 bases: TGTGCCAGCAATCCGGGTTATGAGCAGTTCTTC. This encodes CASNPGYEQFF.